Detailed here is one TCR beta chain. This specimen comes from a study of cytotoxic CD8 clonotypes in ibrutinib-treated CLL. Across the whole study: In all, around 10 patients were relapsed/refractory, some 14 were treatment-naive and roughly 18 were IGHV unmutated.

The data were produced by immunoSEQ multiplex PCR, yet TCRdb's version contains in-frame clones alone and is incomplete. This table holds 110,000 to 150,000 clones, 60% to 85% found once. Germline V gene data show CDR1 as SEHNR and CDR2 as FQNEAQ (reference sequence). CDR3 length: 16 residues. The V end was cut by 4 bases, the J end by 0 bases, with 10 bases between. The source material was PBMCs, sampled after 24 months of ibrutinib treatment. V and J are TRBV7-9 and TRBJ2-6; D possibly corresponds to TRBD1 (5 bases). The TCR comes from a human donor with chronic lymphocytic leukemia. The CDR3 reads CASSSRQHSGANVLTF. CDR3 bases: TGTGCCAGCAGCTCACGACAGCACTCTGGGGCCAACGTCCTGACTTTC.